This T cell receptor beta chain was retrieved from a study of T cells in Graves' hyperthyroidism and ophthalmopathy. Whole-study context: The initial diagnosis was the point when peripheral blood was collected, ahead of any treatment.

There were TCR beta CDR3 regions amplified from RNA transcripts. First-round RT-PCR of the TCR CDR3 relied on the HTBI primer set. MiXCR was run by TCRdb on the multiplex PCR reads, yielding one entry per CDR3 protein. The table has 250,000 or so distinct CDR3 sequences, about 16% seen once; the top ten hold about 30%. Regarding the study as a whole: Most clonotypes expanded in thyroid above 0.001 were likewise present in blood.

Comment on this clonotype: Its antigen is not identified.

In germline, CDR1 is SNHLY, CDR2 FYNNEI. Trimming removed 4 bases from V and 4 bases from J, with 13 bases in between. This CDR3 spans 14 amino acids. The chain uses TRBV2 and TRBJ1-2; D not resolved. What was sequenced was blood. This TCR was recovered from a woman between 45 and 60 years old with Graves' hyperthyroidism that later progressed to Graves' ophthalmopathy. The CDR3 DNA is TGTGCCAGCAGTGTATTCGCCAGCCCCTATGGCTACACCTTC. This sequence encodes CASSVFASPYGYTF.